Each of the 25 T cell receptor beta chains below was sequenced from the same sample in a study of blood T cell repertoires in COVID-19 (dated by TCRdb to 2018 to 2020). Library construction relied on the immunoSEQ multiplex PCR assay. The source is immuneACCESS, and TCRdb retained only in-frame sequences with V and J called. Part of the clones is not carried over; for the studies checked, unresolved V genes explain less than half of this, and the remainder is unexplained. The sample table contains approximately 200,000 clones; only one count was recorded for roughly 80% of them. Roughly 7% of the sample lies in the top ten. Sequenced: peripheral blood. Receptor source: a woman aged 80 or over with COVID-19, enrolled during active disease.

CDR3 sequence reads: CVRSSRSGSRVFQETQYF. The CDR3 nucleotides are TGTGTCAGAAGCTCTCGGAGCGGGAGTAGGGTCTTCCAAGAGACCCAGTACTTC. The J gene is TRBJ2-5, the V gene TRBV7-5; the listed D gene, TRBD2, was not tested against the DNA. TRBV7-5 corresponds to a pseudogene. The CDR3 runs 18 residues.

The chain is built from TRBV5-1 and TRBJ2-7, with D tentatively TRBD1 (6 bases). Germline CDR1 SGHRS, CDR2 YFSETQ. The CDR3 has 14 residues. With 3 bases removed from V and 4 bases from J, the gap between germline ends came to 14 bases. The CDR3: CASSSALQGYEQYF. CDR3 DNA sequence: TGCGCCAGCAGCTCCGCCTTACAGGGTTACGAGCAGTACTTC.

CDR3 loop: CASSRAGARFQETQYF. The DNA of the CDR3 is TGTGCCAGCAGCAGAGCGGGAGCCCGATTCCAAGAGACCCAGTACTTC. This chain links TRBV7-9 with TRBJ2-5; 8 bases match TRBD2. The germline V gene encodes CDR1 SEHNR and CDR2 FQNEAQ (reference sequence). The CDR3 is 16 amino acids. The J segment lost 1 base and the V segment lost 5 bases, leaving 9 bases of the junction unmatched.

This rearrangement joins TRBV9 to TRBJ1-3, with D maybe TRBD1 (6 bases). Germline V gene sequence: CDR1 SGDLS, CDR2 YYNGEE. V was pared by 4 bases and J by 4 bases, with 15 bases between. This CDR3 is built from 15 residues. The CDR3 is CASSRNRVGGNTIYF. CDR3 DNA: TGTGCCAGCAGCAGAAACAGGGTGGGAGGAAACACCATATATTTT.

This clone occurred a few times. V gene TRBV6-6 combines with J gene TRBJ2-3; tentative D call: TRBD2 (6 bases). This CDR3 has 12 residues. Germline CDR1 is MNHNY and CDR2 is SVGAGI (reference sequence). The germline V and J ends were trimmed by 6 bases and 6 bases, with 10 bases remaining between them. The CDR3 DNA reads as TGTGCCAGCAGCTACGCGGGGGATACGCAGTATTTT. It specifies CASSYAGDTQYF.

This chain joins TRBV6-5 and TRBJ1-3, with D possibly matching TRBD1 (5 bases). V gave up 5 bases and J gave up 0 bases, with 11 bases separating them. This CDR3 is built from 15 residues. Germline V gene sequence: CDR1 MNHEY, CDR2 SVGAGI. The CDR3 region is CASSTWGLSGNTIYF. The CDR3 DNA sequence: TGTGCCAGCAGTACCTGGGGACTCTCTGGAAACACCATATATTTT.

This chain joins TRBV4-1 and TRBJ1-6; tentative D call: TRBD1 (5 bases). V gave up 1 base and J gave up 0 bases, with 10 bases separating them. The CDR3 is 17 amino acids. CDR1 is MGHRA, CDR2 YSYEKL, per germline. The DNA for the CDR3 is TGCGCCAGCAGCCAAGCTGGGGGGGGCTCCTATAATTCACCCCTCCACTTT. It codes for CASSQAGGGSYNSPLHF.

The rearrangement links TRBV19 to TRBJ1-4; D is perhaps TRBD1 (6 bases). V lost 5 bases and J 7 bases, leaving 20 bases between the germline ends. The CDR3 consists of 16 residues. Germline CDR1 and CDR2: LNHDA and SQIVND (reference sequence). The CDR3 loop reads CASSAGGGGSTEKLFF. Here the CDR3 DNA reads TGTGCCAGTAGTGCCGGCGGGGGGGGCTCGACTGAAAAACTGTTTTTT.

The CDR3 DNA sequence: TGTGCCGGAGCTCAACAGGGGTCGCCTTTGGCTTTCTTT. Protein: CAGAQQGSPLAFF. The V call is TRBV7-2, the J call TRBJ1-1; 7 bases align to TRBD1. J was trimmed by 11 bases and V by 11 bases; bases with no gene match: 17. CDR3 length: 13 amino acids. The V gene's germline CDR1 is SGHTA and CDR2 FQGNSA.

Concerning this clone: Other DNA sequences in this specimen translate into the identical CDR3. This chain connects TRBV5-1 to TRBJ1-2; maybe TRBD1 (5 bases). CDR3 length: 14 amino acids. Germline CDR1 reads SGHRS; CDR2 reads YFSETQ. V lost 0 bases and J 2 bases, leaving 8 bases between the germline ends. CDR3 protein: CASSLEGLNYGYTF. In DNA, the CDR3 is TGCGCCAGCAGCTTGGAGGGACTGAACTATGGCTACACCTTC.

V usage is TRBV5-4 and J usage is TRBJ2-7; 9 positions match TRBD2. CDR3 length equals 15 residues. CDR1 is SGHNT, CDR2 YYREEE, per germline (reference sequence). Trimming cost V 0 bases and J 9 bases; bases outside gene matches: 10. The CDR3 loop is CASSLAGAGGPVQYF. CDR3 DNA: TGTGCCAGCAGCTTGGCGGGGGCGGGAGGGCCTGTGCAGTACTTC.

The gene calls are TRBV10-3 and TRBJ1-1; tentative D call: TRBD1 (6 bases). V lost 4 bases, J lost 1 base, and 10 bases lay in between. CDR3 length: 14 residues. Germline loops: CDR1 ENHRY, CDR2 SYGVKD. This CDR3 reads CAISGTEKNTEAFF. The CDR3 region has the DNA TGTGCCATCAGTGGGACAGAGAAGAACACTGAAGCTTTCTTT.

This clone has more than one count but fewer than ten. The J gene is TRBJ1-2, the V gene TRBV5-6; 7 positions match TRBD1. CDR3 length equals 13 residues. In germline, CDR1 is SGHDT, CDR2 YYEEEE. With V trimmed by 3 bases and J by 7 bases, 6 bases remained unmatched. This CDR3 is CASSSPDRVGYTF. CDR3 DNA sequence: TGTGCCAGCAGCTCCCCAGACAGGGTTGGCTACACCTTC.

The CDR3 region is CASSQVDGGGREGTF. As DNA, the CDR3 is TGCGCCAGCAGCCAAGTAGATGGCGGGGGGCGAGAGGGAACCTTC. V is TRBV4-1 and J is TRBJ1-2, with a possible D match to TRBD1 (6 bases). The CDR3 covers 15 residues. V was shortened by 1 base and J by 14 bases, with 23 bases between the two germline ends. Germline loops: CDR1 MGHRA, CDR2 YSYEKL.

This clone has only one observation. CDR3 in amino acids: CASSARDRDEKLFF. The CDR3 DNA reads TGTGCCAGCAGCGCGCGGGACAGGGATGAAAAACTGTTTTTT. V is TRBV5-6 and J is TRBJ1-4; 9 bases are a match to TRBD1. V was clipped by 4 bases and J by 6 bases; unmatched bases: 4. The CDR3 contains 14 residues. The germline V gene has CDR1 SGHDT and CDR2 YYEEEE. The full variable domain, rest sourced from reference TRBV5-6 and TRBJ1-4, is DAGVTQSPTHLIKTRGQQVTLRCSPKSGHDTVSWYQQALGQGPQFIFQYYEEEERQRGNFPDRFSGHQFPNYSSELNVNALLLGDSALYLCASSARDRDEKLFFGSGTQLSVL.

This chain links TRBV25-1 with TRBJ2-7; 10 nucleotides align to TRBD1. The germline V gene has CDR1 MGHDK and CDR2 SYGVNS. Trimming removed 3 bases from V and 3 bases from J; junction bases left unmatched: 5. This CDR3 region has 15 residues. The CDR3 bases are TGTGCCAGCAGTGATGCCGGGACAGGGGTCTACGAGCAGTACTTC. Translation gives CASSDAGTGVYEQYF.

The count of this clone is one. V is TRBV19 and J is TRBJ2-3; no reliable D call. CDR3 size: 13 residues. V was shortened by 4 bases and J by 6 bases, with 11 bases between the two germline ends. CDR1 and CDR2 (germline): LNHDA, SQIVND (reference sequence). The CDR3 loop reads CASSTVVRDTQYF. For the CDR3, the DNA is TGTGCCAGTAGTACGGTAGTCCGGGATACGCAGTATTTT.

The rearrangement uses TRBV11-1 and TRBJ1-6, with D perhaps TRBD1 (5 bases). CDR3 length: 16 residues. Trimming pared 4 bases from V and 8 bases from J, leaving 18 bases between. Germline assignment: CDR1 SGHAT and CDR2 FQDESV (reference sequence). DNA of the CDR3: TGTGCCAGCAGCTCCTTGACCGGGACTGTTCATTCACCCCTCCACTTT. It specifies CASSSLTGTVHSPLHF.

This chain connects TRBV4-1 to TRBJ1-4, with D unclear. Germline CDR1 MGHRA, CDR2 YSYEKL. With 0 bases removed from V and 16 bases from J, the gap between germline ends came to 21 bases. CDR3 length equals 15 residues. The DNA of the CDR3 is TGCGCCAGCAGCCAAGAAGAGAAAGATCCGACTCCCCCGTTTTTT. The encoded protein is CASSQEEKDPTPPFF.

This clone was seen only once. This chain uses TRBV18 with TRBJ1-5; D may be TRBD1 (5 bases). This CDR3 has 16 residues. Germline loops: CDR1 KGHSH, CDR2 LQKENI. V lost 6 bases, J lost 0 bases, and 15 bases lay in between. In DNA, the CDR3 is TGTGCCAGCTCCGAGACTCGGGGGTATAGCAATCAGCCCCAGCATTTT. Its translation: CASSETRGYSNQPQHF.

In this sample, this clone turned up a few times. The rearrangement uses TRBV4-1 and TRBJ1-3; no definite D call. Trimming pared 0 bases from V and 1 base from J, leaving 7 bases between. Germline V gives CDR1 MGHRA, CDR2 YSYEKL. There are 15 residues in the CDR3. The CDR3 loop is CASSQDTGSGNTIYF. DNA of the CDR3: TGCGCCAGCAGCCAAGATACGGGATCTGGAAACACCATATATTTT.

J is TRBJ2-1 and V is TRBV5-4, with 9 nucleotides matching TRBD2. Germline trimming cut 8 bases from V and 4 bases from J; bases unmatched to any gene: 10. The germline V gene encodes CDR1 SGHNT and CDR2 YYREEE (reference sequence). The CDR3 length is 15 residues. CDR3 sequence: CASGRSGGLYNEQFF. The CDR3, as DNA: TGTGCCAGTGGCCGGAGCGGGGGGCTGTACAATGAGCAGTTCTTC. Together with reference TRBV5-4 and TRBJ2-1, the CDR3 gives the full variable domain: ETGVTQSPTHLIKTRGQQVTLRCSSQSGHNTVSWYQQALGQGPQFIFQYYREEENGRGNFPPRFSGLQFPNYSSELNVNALELDDSALYLCASGRSGGLYNEQFFGPGTRLTVL.

V gene TRBV25-1 combines with J gene TRBJ2-3; no firm D call. This CDR3 is 13 amino acids long. Between the trimmed V and J ends, which lost 4 bases and 1 base, there was a span of 6 bases. Germline loops: CDR1 MGHDK, CDR2 SYGVNS. The CDR3 bases are TGTGCCAGCAGTGGTGCGGGCACAGATACGCAGTATTTT. This gives the protein CASSGAGTDTQYF.

DNA of the CDR3: TGTGCCAGCAGCTTAGGTACTAGCGGAGAGTACAATGAGCAGTTCTTC. Encoded protein: CASSLGTSGEYNEQFF. The genes are TRBV11-1 and TRBJ2-1, with 8 bases aligning to TRBD2. Losses at the gene ends were 1 base for V and 4 bases for J; bases not matched to a gene: 6. Germline V lookup: CDR1 SGHAT, CDR2 FQDESV (reference sequence). CDR3 size: 16 residues.

The CDR3 here is CASSFSGANTGELFF. The CDR3 DNA reads TGCGCCAGCAGCTTTTCAGGGGCCAACACCGGGGAGCTGTTTTTT. The V gene is TRBV5-1, the J gene TRBJ2-2, with a possible D match to TRBD1 (6 bases). The V gene lost 2 bases and the J gene lost 2 bases, with 10 bases spanning the gap. The germline V gene has CDR1 SGHRS and CDR2 YFSETQ. This CDR3 is 15 amino acids long. The whole variable domain, remainder taken from reference TRBV5-1 and TRBJ2-2, is KAGVTQTPRYLIKTRGQQVTLSCSPISGHRSVSWYQQTPGQGLQFLFEYFSETQRNKGNFPGRFSGRQFSNSRSEMNVSTLELGDSALYLCASSFSGANTGELFFGEGSRLTVL.